This TCR beta chain was obtained from a study of monozygotic twins with inflammatory bowel disease. Overall study results and limits: Resolution of different T cell subtypes was not achieved.

This CDR3 is built from 14 residues. Germline assignment: CDR1 SGHRS and CDR2 YFSETQ. For this clonotype: Its matching antigen is unknown.

Reanalyzing the 5' RACE reads, TCRdb keeps one entry per CDR3 protein, without DNA. The sample table includes about 110,000 distinct CDR3 sequences. Blood was drawn once per donor, and each sample measured more than 2 ml. The V and J genes are TRBV5-1 and TRBJ1-2. The clonotype comes from a human donor with ulcerative colitis or Crohn's disease, or a healthy co-twin of an affected twin (not recorded which). The sample comprised blood. CDR3: CASSLDQDPYGYTF. Variable domain in full (rest from reference TRBV5-1 and TRBJ1-2): KAGVTQTPRYLIKTRGQQVTLSCSPISGHRSVSWYQQTPGQGLQFLFEYFSETQRNKGNFPGRFSGRQFSNSRSEMNVSTLELGDSALYLCASSLDQDPYGYTFGSGTRLTVV.